This TCR beta chain comes out of a study of T cells in Graves' hyperthyroidism and ophthalmopathy. General study findings and limits: In the analysis, a 13 V-J model separated ophthalmopathy from stable hyperthyroidism.

Stable Graves' hyperthyroidism denoted no ophthalmopathy progression over 18 months. The patients, who ranged from 18 to 65 in age, presented with newly diagnosed hyperthyroidism lasting under 2 months. Uncontrolled infection, other autoimmune disease, pregnancy or lactation excluded patients. In germline, CDR1 is LGHNA, CDR2 YSLEER. V was shortened by 0 bases and J by 2 bases, with 10 bases between the two germline ends. This CDR3 comprises 15 residues. The CDR3 regions of TCR beta were amplified from RNA transcripts. TCR CDR3 regions were first amplified by RT-PCR with HTBI primers. Each CDR3 protein is one row after TCRdb ran MiXCR on the multiplex PCR reads. The table lists fewer than 750,000 distinct CDR3 sequences, 46% of them singletons, with around 7.7% in the top ten. Ten or more counts support this clonotype. The antigen remains undetermined.

This chain connects TRBV4-3 to TRBJ1-1; unclear D gene. This TCR was recovered from a woman under 30 with Graves' hyperthyroidism. What was sequenced was peripheral blood or thyroid tissue (not recorded which). CDR3 protein: CASSQDDGDNTEAFF. In DNA, the CDR3 is TGCGCCAGCAGCCAAGATGACGGCGACAACACTGAAGCTTTCTTT.